Listed here is a single T cell receptor beta chain. These data come from a study of blood T cell repertoires in COVID-19. Study context: The United States, Italy and Spain supplied acute and convalescent COVID-19 samples. Sample material is recorded as cDNA or gDNA derived from T cells, B-cell-depleted T cells, or PBMCs.

Profiling relied on immunoSEQ multiplex PCR, and the TCRdb table lists in-frame clones only, not all of them. Found here are 95,000 to 100,000 clones, 85% of them singletons; the top ten hold approximately 1.8%. Material for sequencing was peripheral blood. This clonotype was obtained from a woman aged 65 to 85 with active or convalescent COVID-19.

The chain's CDR3 is CASSEDTYTEAFF. The CDR3 region has the DNA TGTGCCAGCAGCGAGGACACCTACACTGAAGCTTTCTTT. The V gene is TRBV9, the J gene TRBJ1-1; weak D call: TRBD1 (5 bases). CDR1 and CDR2 (germline): SGDLS, YYNGEE. Trimming left V 3 bases short and J 3 bases short, with 9 bases between. This CDR3 is built from 13 residues.